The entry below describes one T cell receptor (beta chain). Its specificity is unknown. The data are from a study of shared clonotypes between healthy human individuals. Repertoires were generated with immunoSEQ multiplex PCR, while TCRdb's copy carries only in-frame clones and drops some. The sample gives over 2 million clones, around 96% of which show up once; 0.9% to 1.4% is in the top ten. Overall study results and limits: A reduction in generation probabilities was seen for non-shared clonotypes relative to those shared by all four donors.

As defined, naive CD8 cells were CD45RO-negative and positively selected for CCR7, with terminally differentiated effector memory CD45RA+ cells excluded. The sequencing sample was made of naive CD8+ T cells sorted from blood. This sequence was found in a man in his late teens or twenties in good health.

The CDR3 loop is CASSFRGGGADTQYF. CDR3 DNA sequence: TGTGCCAGCAGCTTTCGCGGGGGGGGCGCAGATACGCAGTATTTT. The chain uses TRBV13 and TRBJ2-3; 9 positions match TRBD2. Germline loops: CDR1 PRHDT, CDR2 FYEKMQ (reference sequence). The V and J ends lost 3 bases and 4 bases, in that order; junction bases with no gene match: 5. This CDR3 is 15 amino acids long. Drawing the rest from reference TRBV13 and TRBJ2-3, the complete variable domain is AAGVIQSPRHLIKEKRETATLKCYPIPRHDTVYWYQQGPGQDPQFLISFYEKMQSDKGSIPDRFSAQQFSDYHSELNMSSLELGDSALYFCASSFRGGGADTQYFGPGTRLTVL.